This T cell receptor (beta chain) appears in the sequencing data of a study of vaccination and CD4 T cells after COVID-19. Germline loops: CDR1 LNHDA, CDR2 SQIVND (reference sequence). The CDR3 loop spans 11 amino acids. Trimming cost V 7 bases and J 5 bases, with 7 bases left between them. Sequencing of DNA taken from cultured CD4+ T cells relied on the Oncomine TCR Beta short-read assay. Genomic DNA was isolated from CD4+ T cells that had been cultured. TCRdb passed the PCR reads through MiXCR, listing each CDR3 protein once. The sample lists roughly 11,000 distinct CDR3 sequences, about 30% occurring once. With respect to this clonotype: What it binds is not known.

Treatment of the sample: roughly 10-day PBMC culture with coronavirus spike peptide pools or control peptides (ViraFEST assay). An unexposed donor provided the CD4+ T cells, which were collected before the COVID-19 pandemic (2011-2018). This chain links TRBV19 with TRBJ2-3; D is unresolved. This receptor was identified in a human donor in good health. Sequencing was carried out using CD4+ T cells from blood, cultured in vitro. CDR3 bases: TGTGCCAGTACCTACCAAGATACGCAGTATTTT. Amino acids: CASTYQDTQYF.